This T cell receptor beta chain was profiled in a study of regulatory T cells in long-lasting Graves disease. This clonotype has a handful of counts. Both iRepertoire HTBI primers and Arm-PCR of CDR3 regions were used to build the TCR beta libraries. Source study methods: Throughout the samples, researchers identified 55 to 65 TRBV and 12 to 15 TRBJ segments. TCRdb reprocessed the multiplex PCR reads via MiXCR and lists one record per CDR3 protein. The V and J calls here are based on TCRdb, not the publication. This sample carries 620,000 or so distinct CDR3 sequences, 15% to 20% of them seen once, and the ten largest clones take 15% to 20%. The time point denotes: newly diagnosed GD, antithyroid drugs for less than 3 months. RNA extracted from PBMCs served as the sequencing template. The authors drew patients from an endocrinology department in Xi'an, China. With 3 bases clipped from V and 0 bases from J, the junction kept 3 bases outside the gene matches. The CDR3 has 16 amino acids. Germline V gene sequence: CDR1 LGHDT, CDR2 YNNKEL (reference sequence).

The same data also went into a second study, on T cells in Graves' hyperthyroidism and ophthalmopathy. In that study: Across 18 months, stable Graves' hyperthyroidism was marked by no progression to ophthalmopathy. In simple terms, a model built on 13 V-J features told ophthalmopathy apart from stable hyperthyroidism.

The chain employs TRBV3-1 and TRBJ2-1; 9 nucleotides line up with TRBD2. The input for sequencing was peripheral blood mononuclear cells (PBMCs), taken at new diagnosis, from a patient treated with antithyroid drugs. The TCR comes from a woman younger than 45 with Graves disease. This CDR3 is CASSHLAGVSYNEQFF. CDR3 DNA sequence: TGTGCCAGCAGCCACTTAGCGGGAGTCTCCTACAATGAGCAGTTCTTC.